The sequence of this T cell receptor beta chain was determined in a study of blood T cell repertoires in COVID-19. Study in general: Spain, Italy and the United States supplied samples that represented acute and convalescent COVID-19.

V was clipped by 2 bases and J by 4 bases, with 9 bases between them. Germline V lookup: CDR1 KGHSH, CDR2 LQKENI. The CDR3 runs 13 residues. Clones were read by immunoSEQ multiplex PCR, and TCRdb kept only the in-frame ones, dropping some. The data hold more than 140,000 clones, with about 79% observed a single time. The source of this sequence is a woman between 50 and 59 years old in a cohort sampled during active or convalescent COVID-19. The J gene is TRBJ2-7, the V gene TRBV18; D gene uncertain. Sequenced material: peripheral blood. The CDR3 sequence: CASSPNSQYEQYF. CDR3 nucleotides: TGTGCCAGCTCACCAAACTCACAGTACGAGCAGTACTTC.